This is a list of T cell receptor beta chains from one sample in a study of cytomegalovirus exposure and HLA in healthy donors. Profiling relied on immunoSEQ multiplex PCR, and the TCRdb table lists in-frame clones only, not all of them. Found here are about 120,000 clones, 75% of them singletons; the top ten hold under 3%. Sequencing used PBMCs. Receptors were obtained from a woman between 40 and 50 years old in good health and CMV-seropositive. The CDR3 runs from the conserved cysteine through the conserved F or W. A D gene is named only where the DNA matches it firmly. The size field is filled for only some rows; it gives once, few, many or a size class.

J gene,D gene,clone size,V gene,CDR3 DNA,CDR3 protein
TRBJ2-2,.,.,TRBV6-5,TGTGCCAGCAGTTACCTACAGGGTAACACCGGGGAGCTGTTTTTT,CASSYLQGNTGELFF
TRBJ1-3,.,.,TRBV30,TGTGCCTGGAGTTATAACAGGGCCGGAAACACCATATATTTT,CAWSYNRAGNTIYF
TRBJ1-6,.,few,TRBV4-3,TGCGCCAGCAGCCAATTCCCGACAGACGTGGGTTCACCCCTCCACTTT,CASSQFPTDVGSPLHF
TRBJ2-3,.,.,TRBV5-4,TGTGCCAGCAGCTTGAAACAGGTTGGCACAGATACGCAGTATTTT,CASSLKQVGTDTQYF
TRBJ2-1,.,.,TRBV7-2,TGTGCCAGCAGCTTAGGACTTGACAATGAGCAGTTCTTC,CASSLGLDNEQFF
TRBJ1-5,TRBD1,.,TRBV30,TGTGCCTGGAGTCACGGGACAGCTCGCAATCAGCCCCAGCATTTT,CAWSHGTARNQPQHF
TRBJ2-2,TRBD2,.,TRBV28,TGTGCCAGCAGTTTCCCCGGGACTAGCGGGACCGGGGAGCTGTTTTTT,CASSFPGTSGTGELFF
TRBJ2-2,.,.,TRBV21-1,TGTGCCAGCAGCAAAGTAGGACTAGCGGGAAAGAACACCGGGGAGCTGTTTTTT,CASSKVGLAGKNTGELFF
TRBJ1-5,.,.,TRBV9,TGTGCCAGCAGCGTAGATCCAGGTTGGGATCAGCCCCAGCATTTT,CASSVDPGWDQPQHF
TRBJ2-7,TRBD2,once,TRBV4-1,TGCGCCAGCAGCCAAGATACTCTAAGCGGGGGAATCTACGAGCAGTACTTC,CASSQDTLSGGIYEQYF
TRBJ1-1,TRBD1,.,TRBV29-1,TGCAGCGCCGGGACAGGGGGCGAGTACACTGAAGCTTTCTTT,CSAGTGGEYTEAFF
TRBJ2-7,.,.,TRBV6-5,TGTGCCAGCAGTTGGACAGAGGCCTACGAGCAGTACTTC,CASSWTEAYEQYF
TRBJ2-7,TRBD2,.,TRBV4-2,TGTGCCAGCAGCCCCCGACTAGCCTCCTACGAGCAGTACTTC,CASSPRLASYEQYF
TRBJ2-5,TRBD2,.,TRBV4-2,TGTGCCAGCAGCCAAGCTACGGTTCTTGAGGGCGGGGGTCAAGAGACCCAGTACTTC,CASSQATVLEGGGQETQYF
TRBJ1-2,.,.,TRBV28,TGTGCCAGCAGTCGACAGGACTATGGCTACACCTTC,CASSRQDYGYTF
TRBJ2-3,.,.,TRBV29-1,TGCAGCGCCGGTAGCGGCAGCACAGATACGCAGTATTTT,CSAGSGSTDTQYF
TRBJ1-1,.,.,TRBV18,TGTGCCAGCTCACCAGCGGGGATAGGCACTGAAGCTTTCTTT,CASSPAGIGTEAFF
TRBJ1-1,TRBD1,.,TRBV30,TGTGCCTGGAGTCCAAGACAGGGTTGGAGCACTGAAGCTTTCTTT,CAWSPRQGWSTEAFF
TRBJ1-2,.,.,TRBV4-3,TGCGCCAGCAGCCAAGACTGGCGGTCAGATTCGATTTTCTATGGCTACACCTTC,CASSQDWRSDSIFYGYTF
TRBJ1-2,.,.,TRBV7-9,TGTGCCAGCAGCACTTGGACAGCCAACTATGGCTACACCTTC,CASSTWTANYGYTF
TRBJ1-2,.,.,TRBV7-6,TGTGCCAGCAGCTTAGATGTTTCGGGGGTGCGGGATGGCTACACCTTC,CASSLDVSGVRDGYTF
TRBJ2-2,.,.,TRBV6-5,TGTGCCAGCAGTTACTTCGGACAACCGAACACCGGGGAGCTGTTTTTT,CASSYFGQPNTGELFF
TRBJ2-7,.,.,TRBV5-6,TGTGCCAGCAGCTTACCCGGCGAGCAGTACTTC,CASSLPGEQYF